This entry is about one T cell receptor (beta chain). Antigen: not known. This sample stems from a study of cytomegalovirus exposure and HLA in healthy donors. The CDR3 is 15 amino acids. Trimming cost V 1 base and J 4 bases; bases outside gene matches: 4. CDR1 is LGHNA, CDR2 YSLEER, per germline. The study, taken as a whole, reports: Sequencing likely produced, as an artifact, a cluster of highly shared sequence variants. Some TCR beta chains (about 180 of them) were listed as cytomegalovirus-associated.

The PCR ran on 60 Vbeta and 13 Jbeta primers. TCRdb's copy holds only in-frame clones and misses some; the assay was immunoSEQ multiplex PCR. The sample shows more than 100,000 clones, approximately 66% of them seen only once. J is TRBJ2-1 and V is TRBV4-3, with 7 nucleotides matching TRBD2. The receptor was isolated from a woman in her fifties or sixties in good health and CMV-seronegative. The sequencing input was PBMCs. The CDR3 nucleotides are TGCGCCAGCAGCCAAGCTAGCGGAAATTACAATGAGCAGTTCTTC. Translated: CASSQASGNYNEQFF.